This T cell receptor (beta chain) was observed in a study of sequential checkpoint blockade in melanoma. The protocol was immunoSEQ multiplex PCR, while the TCRdb copy is restricted to in-frame clones and leaves out a portion. Found here are thousands of clones, 20% to 30% of them singletons; the top ten hold approximately 10%. Study-level points and caveats: For nivolumab-first patients, baseline tumor clonality was associated with response.

Treatment described: randomized to nivolumab then ipilimumab (arm A) or the reverse (arm B). The CDR3 is made up of 13 amino acids. Trimming removed 7 bases from V and 1 base from J, with 10 bases in between. Germline lookup yields CDR1 LNHDA and CDR2 SQIVND (reference sequence). In regard to this clone: Its matching antigen is unknown.

The clonotype was recovered from a human donor with melanoma. The input for sequencing was tumor tissue (inferred from file names), taken from a patient given nivolumab and ipilimumab in sequence. The chain couples TRBV19 to TRBJ1-1, with D maybe TRBD1 (6 bases). The CDR3 DNA follows: TGTGCCAGTAAACAGGGATCGAACACTGAAGCTTTCTTT. The encoded protein is CASKQGSNTEAFF.